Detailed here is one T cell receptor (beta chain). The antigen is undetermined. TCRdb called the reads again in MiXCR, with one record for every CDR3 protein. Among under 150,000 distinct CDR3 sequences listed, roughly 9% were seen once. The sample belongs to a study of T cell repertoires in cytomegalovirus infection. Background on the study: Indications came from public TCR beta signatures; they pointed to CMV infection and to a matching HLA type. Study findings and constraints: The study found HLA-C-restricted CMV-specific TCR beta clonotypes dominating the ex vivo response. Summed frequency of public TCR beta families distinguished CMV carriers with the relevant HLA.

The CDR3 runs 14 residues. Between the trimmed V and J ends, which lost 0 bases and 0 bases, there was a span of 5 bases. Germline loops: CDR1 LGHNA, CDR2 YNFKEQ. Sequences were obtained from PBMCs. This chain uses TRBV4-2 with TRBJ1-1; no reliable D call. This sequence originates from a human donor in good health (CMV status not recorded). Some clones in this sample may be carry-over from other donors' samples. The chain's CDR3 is CASSQDPVNTEAFF. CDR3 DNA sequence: TGTGCCAGCAGCCAAGACCCGGTGAACACTGAAGCTTTCTTT.